Listed below are T cell receptor beta chains from one sample, sequenced in a study of T cell responses to AZD1222 COVID-19 vaccine. The assay was immunoSEQ multiplex PCR, and TCRdb's table has in-frame clones only and misses some. The data contain about 130,000 clones, about 94% of them singletons. The specimen was peripheral blood, collected on day 0 of AZD1222 vaccination. The receptors stem from an adult in good health. Both conserved end residues are part of each CDR3. Each record gives: CDR3 protein, CDR3 DNA, V gene, D gene, clone size, J gene. The D gene is left open where the match is weak. Clone size appears in some rows only: once, few, many, or a class for an expanded clone.

CASSTGQFYGYTF	TGTGCCAGCAGTACGGGACAGTTCTATGGCTACACCTTC	TRBV12-3/TRBV12-4	TRBD1	NA	TRBJ1-2
CASSLGGPEQFF	TGTGCCAGCAGCTTGGGAGGTCCTGAGCAGTTCTTC	TRBV5-4	NA	NA	TRBJ2-1
CAWSGSGTERQYF	TGTGCCTGGAGTGGTAGCGGGACCGAACGGCAGTACTTC	TRBV30	TRBD2	NA	TRBJ2-7
CATSDPGQGNTGELFF	TGTGCCACCAGTGACCCCGGACAGGGGAACACCGGGGAGCTGTTTTTT	TRBV24-1	TRBD1	NA	TRBJ2-2
CAIYRGTGELFF	TGTGCCATATACAGGGGCACCGGGGAGCTGTTTTTT	TRBV2	TRBD1	NA	TRBJ2-2
CATSIRGGRVEQFF	TGTGCCACCAGCATCAGGGGGGGGCGAGTTGAGCAGTTCTTC	TRBV15	NA	once	TRBJ2-1
CASSKRQGPLGYTF	TGTGCCAGCAGTAAGCGACAGGGCCCCCTTGGCTACACCTTC	TRBV5-6	TRBD1	NA	TRBJ1-2
CASSLTGQGTVEQFF	TGTGCCAGCAGCCTCACGGGACAGGGGACCGTTGAGCAGTTCTTC	TRBV7-9	TRBD1	few	TRBJ2-1
CASRLAWTGDGDYGYTF	TGTGCAAGTCGCTTAGCGTGGACAGGGGACGGAGACTATGGCTACACCTTC	TRBV12-2	NA	NA	TRBJ1-2
CATSRVSGRAYNEQFF	TGTGCCACCAGCAGAGTATCGGGAAGGGCTTACAATGAGCAGTTCTTC	TRBV15	NA	NA	TRBJ2-1